Listed below are T cell receptor beta chains from one sample, sequenced in a study of blood T cell repertoires in COVID-19. The assay was immunoSEQ multiplex PCR, and TCRdb's table has in-frame clones only and misses some. The sample consists of roughly 300,000 clones, around 84% of them appearing once. Sequenced material: PBMCs or T cells enriched from blood (not recorded which). These receptor sequences come from a man aged 30 to 39 who had recovered from COVID-19. Both conserved end residues are part of each CDR3. Each record gives: J gene, V gene, CDR3 protein.

j_call: TRBJ2-1; v_call: TRBV10-1; cdr3_aa: CASSRGSSYNEQFF
j_call: TRBJ2-7; v_call: TRBV27; cdr3_aa: CAVGRGYEQYF
j_call: TRBJ1-5; v_call: TRBV19; cdr3_aa: CASSPRGGYQPQHF
j_call: TRBJ1-2; v_call: TRBV6-5; cdr3_aa: CASRPETASNYGYTF
j_call: TRBJ2-2; v_call: TRBV6-1; cdr3_aa: CASSESVGTNGAKAGELFF
j_call: TRBJ2-3; v_call: TRBV4-1; cdr3_aa: CASSQGGYRGSTDTQYF
j_call: TRBJ1-3; v_call: TRBV7-2; cdr3_aa: CASSQPTLSGNTIYF
j_call: TRBJ2-1; v_call: TRBV3-1/TRBV3-2; cdr3_aa: CASSPSARLAGGVGYNEQFF
j_call: TRBJ2-7; v_call: TRBV5-1; cdr3_aa: CASSVTGGSSYEQYF
j_call: TRBJ2-5; v_call: TRBV12-3/TRBV12-4; cdr3_aa: CASTQDTQETQYF
j_call: TRBJ2-7; v_call: TRBV24-1; cdr3_aa: CATSDTQGYEQYF
j_call: TRBJ1-2; v_call: TRBV12-3/TRBV12-4; cdr3_aa: CASSWDRGDGYTF
j_call: TRBJ2-3; v_call: TRBV10-1; cdr3_aa: CASRGVSLGQGIDTQYF
j_call: TRBJ2-2; v_call: TRBV18; cdr3_aa: CASSEYGAGVTGELFF
j_call: TRBJ1-1; v_call: TRBV29-1; cdr3_aa: CSVVMNTEAFF
j_call: TRBJ2-7; v_call: TRBV7-6; cdr3_aa: CASSSTGGGFYEQYF
j_call: TRBJ1-2; v_call: TRBV28; cdr3_aa: CASSRPGGIYGYTF
j_call: TRBJ2-3; v_call: TRBV7-9; cdr3_aa: CASSLMSSGGGTDTQYF
j_call: TRBJ1-2; v_call: TRBV7-9; cdr3_aa: CASSLGVGRGHGYTF
j_call: TRBJ2-7; v_call: TRBV5-4; cdr3_aa: CASSLGATFYEQYF
j_call: TRBJ2-1; v_call: TRBV6-8; cdr3_aa: CASSYSKTINEQFF
j_call: TRBJ2-7; v_call: TRBV4-1; cdr3_aa: CASSQDLADRKYYEQYF
j_call: TRBJ2-5; v_call: TRBV12-5; cdr3_aa: CASGLRQQETQYF
j_call: TRBJ1-5; v_call: TRBV3-1/TRBV3-2; cdr3_aa: CASSQVEGAQPQHF
j_call: TRBJ2-3; v_call: TRBV2; cdr3_aa: CASSRRGPTDTQYF